The sequence of this T cell receptor (beta chain) was determined in a study of T cell repertoires in cytomegalovirus infection. This clonotype was detected many times. TCRdb reprocessed the reads via MiXCR and lists one record per CDR3 protein. The sample has roughly 230,000 distinct CDR3 sequences, approximately 22% seen once. The origin of this receptor is a human donor in good health (CMV status not recorded). Some clones in this sample may be carry-over from other donors' samples. The sequencing input was CD8+ T cells from PBMCs.

Here the CDR3 DNA reads TGTGCCAGCAGCCCTAGACTAGCCCTTGAGCAGTTCTTC. Amino acid sequence: CASSPRLALEQFF. The chain links TRBV2 to TRBJ2-1, with 7 bases that match TRBD2. Germline values: CDR1 SNHLY, CDR2 FYNNEI. This CDR3 has 13 residues. The V gene end was trimmed by 6 bases and the J gene end by 9 bases; junction bases not matched to a gene: 8.